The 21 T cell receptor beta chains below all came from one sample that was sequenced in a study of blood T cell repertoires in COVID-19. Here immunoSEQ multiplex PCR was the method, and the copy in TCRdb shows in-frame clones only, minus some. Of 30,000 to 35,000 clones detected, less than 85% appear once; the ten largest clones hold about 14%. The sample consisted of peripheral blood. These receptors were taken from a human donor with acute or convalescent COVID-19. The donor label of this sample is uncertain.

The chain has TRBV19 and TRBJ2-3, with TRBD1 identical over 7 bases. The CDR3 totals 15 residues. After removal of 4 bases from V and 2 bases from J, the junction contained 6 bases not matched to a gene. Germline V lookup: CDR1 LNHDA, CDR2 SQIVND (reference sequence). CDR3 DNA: TGTGCCAGTAGTAAGACAGGGAGTATCACAGATACGCAGTATTTT. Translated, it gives CASSKTGSITDTQYF.

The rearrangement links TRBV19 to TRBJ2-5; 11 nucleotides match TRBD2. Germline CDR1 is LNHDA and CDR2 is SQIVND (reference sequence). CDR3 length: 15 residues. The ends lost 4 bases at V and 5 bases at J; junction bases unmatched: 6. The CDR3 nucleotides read TGTGCCAGTAGTACACTAGCGGGAGCGTCGGAGACCCAGTACTTC. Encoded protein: CASSTLAGASETQYF.

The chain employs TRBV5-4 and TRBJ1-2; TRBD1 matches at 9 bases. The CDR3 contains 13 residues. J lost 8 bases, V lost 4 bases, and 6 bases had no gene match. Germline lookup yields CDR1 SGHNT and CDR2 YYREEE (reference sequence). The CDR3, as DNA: TGTGCCAGCAGCCCGGACAGGGGCGGCGGCTACACCTTC. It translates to CASSPDRGGGYTF.

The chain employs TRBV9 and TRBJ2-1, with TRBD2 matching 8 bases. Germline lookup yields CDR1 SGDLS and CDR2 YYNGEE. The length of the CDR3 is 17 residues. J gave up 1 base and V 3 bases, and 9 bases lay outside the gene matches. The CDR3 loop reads CASSARASGPSYNEQFF. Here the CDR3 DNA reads TGTGCCAGCAGCGCGCGAGCTAGCGGGCCATCCTACAATGAGCAGTTCTTC.

The CDR3 spells CASSLTEIETGENTEAFF. The CDR3 DNA reads as TGTGCCAGCAGCTTAACGGAAATCGAGACAGGGGAGAACACTGAAGCTTTCTTT. The J gene is TRBJ1-1, the V gene TRBV7-3; 8 bases fit TRBD1. The CDR3 runs 18 residues. J was trimmed by 1 base and V by 0 bases; bases with no gene match: 10. Germline-derived CDR1 and CDR2 are SGHTA and FQGTGA.

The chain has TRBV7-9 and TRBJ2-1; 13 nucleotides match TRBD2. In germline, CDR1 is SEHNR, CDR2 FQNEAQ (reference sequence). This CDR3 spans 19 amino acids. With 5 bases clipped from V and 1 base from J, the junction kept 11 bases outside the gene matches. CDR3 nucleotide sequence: TGTGCCAGCAGCCCATCCATTCGGACTAGCGGGAGTTCCTACAATGAGCAGTTCTTC. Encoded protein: CASSPSIRTSGSSYNEQFF.

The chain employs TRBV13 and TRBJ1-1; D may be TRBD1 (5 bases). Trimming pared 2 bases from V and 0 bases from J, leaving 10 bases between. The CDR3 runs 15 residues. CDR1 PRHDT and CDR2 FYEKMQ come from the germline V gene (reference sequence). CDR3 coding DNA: TGTGCCAGCAGCTTACGCGTAGGGGTGAACACTGAAGCTTTCTTT. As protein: CASSLRVGVNTEAFF.

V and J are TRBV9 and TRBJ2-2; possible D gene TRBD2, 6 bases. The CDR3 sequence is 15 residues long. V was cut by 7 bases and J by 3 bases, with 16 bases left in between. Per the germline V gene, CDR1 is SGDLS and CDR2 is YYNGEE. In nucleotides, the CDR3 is TGTGCCAGCTCAGAGAGGGCGGGGCACACCGGGGAGCTGTTTTTT. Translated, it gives CASSERAGHTGELFF.

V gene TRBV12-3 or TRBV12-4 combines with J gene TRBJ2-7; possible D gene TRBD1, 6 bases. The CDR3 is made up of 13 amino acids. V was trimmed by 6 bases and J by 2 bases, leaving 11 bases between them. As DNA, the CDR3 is TGTGCCAGCAGCTACGACAGGCCCTACGAGCAGTACTTC. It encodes CASSYDRPYEQYF.

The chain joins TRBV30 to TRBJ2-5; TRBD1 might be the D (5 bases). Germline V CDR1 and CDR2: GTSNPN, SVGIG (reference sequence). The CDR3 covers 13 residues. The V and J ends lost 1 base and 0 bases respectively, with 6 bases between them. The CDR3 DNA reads TGTGCCTGGAGTGGACAGTACCAAGAGACCCAGTACTTC. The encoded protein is CAWSGQYQETQYF.

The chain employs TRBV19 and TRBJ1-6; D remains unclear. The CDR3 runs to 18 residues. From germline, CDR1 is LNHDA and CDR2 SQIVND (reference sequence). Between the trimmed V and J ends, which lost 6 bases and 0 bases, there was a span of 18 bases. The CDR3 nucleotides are TGTGCCAGTAGCCTCTCCTCAGGATCCAGCTCCTATAATTCACCCCTCCACTTT. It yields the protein CASSLSSGSSSYNSPLHF.

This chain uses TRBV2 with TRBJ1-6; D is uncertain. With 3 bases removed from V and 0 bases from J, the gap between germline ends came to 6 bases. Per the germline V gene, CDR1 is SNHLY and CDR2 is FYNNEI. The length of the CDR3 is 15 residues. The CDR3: CASSDLSSYNSPLHF. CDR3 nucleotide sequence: TGTGCCAGCAGTGACCTGAGCTCCTATAATTCACCCCTCCACTTT. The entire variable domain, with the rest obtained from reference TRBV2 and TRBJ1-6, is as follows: EPEVTQTPSHQVTQMGQEVILRCVPISNHLYFYWYRQILGQKVEFLVSFYNNEISEKSEIFDDQFSVERPDGSNFTLKIRSTKLEDSAMYFCASSDLSSYNSPLHFGNGTRLTVT.

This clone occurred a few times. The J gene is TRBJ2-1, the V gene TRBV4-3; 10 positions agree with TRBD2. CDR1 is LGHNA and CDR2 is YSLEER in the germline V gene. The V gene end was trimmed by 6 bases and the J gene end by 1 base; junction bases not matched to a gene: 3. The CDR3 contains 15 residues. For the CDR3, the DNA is TGCGCCAGCAGTCGTAGCGGGGGGTCCTACAATGAGCAGTTCTTC. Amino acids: CASSRSGGSYNEQFF.

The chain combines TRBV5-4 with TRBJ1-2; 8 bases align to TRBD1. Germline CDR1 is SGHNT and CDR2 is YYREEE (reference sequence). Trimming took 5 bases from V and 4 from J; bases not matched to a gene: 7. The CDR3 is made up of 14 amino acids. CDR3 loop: CASRPGTGPYGYTF. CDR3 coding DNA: TGTGCCAGCAGACCCGGGACAGGCCCCTATGGCTACACCTTC.

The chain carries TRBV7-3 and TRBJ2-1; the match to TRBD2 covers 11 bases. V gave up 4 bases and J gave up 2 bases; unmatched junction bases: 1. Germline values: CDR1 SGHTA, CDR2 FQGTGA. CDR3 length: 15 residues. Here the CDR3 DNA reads TGTGCCAGCAGCTGGGGACTAGCGGCCTACAATGAGCAGTTCTTC. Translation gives CASSWGLAAYNEQFF.

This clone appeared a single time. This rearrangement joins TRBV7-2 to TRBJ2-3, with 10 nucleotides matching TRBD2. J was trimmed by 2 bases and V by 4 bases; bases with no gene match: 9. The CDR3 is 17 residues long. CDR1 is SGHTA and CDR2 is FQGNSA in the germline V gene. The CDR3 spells CASSWIPGLADTDTQYF. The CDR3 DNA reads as TGTGCCAGCAGCTGGATCCCTGGACTAGCGGACACAGATACGCAGTATTTT.

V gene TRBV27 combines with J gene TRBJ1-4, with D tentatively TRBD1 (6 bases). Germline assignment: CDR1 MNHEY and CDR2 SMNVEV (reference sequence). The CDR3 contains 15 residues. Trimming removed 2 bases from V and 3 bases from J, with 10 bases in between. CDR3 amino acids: CASSLGGAANEKLFF. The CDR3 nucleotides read TGTGCCAGCAGTTTAGGGGGCGCTGCTAATGAAAAACTGTTTTTT. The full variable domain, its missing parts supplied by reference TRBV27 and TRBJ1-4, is EAQVTQNPRYLITVTGKKLTVTCSQNMNHEYMSWYRQDPGLGLRQIYYSMNVEVTDKGDVPEGYKVSRKEKRNFPLILESPSPNQTSLYFCASSLGGAANEKLFFGSGTQLSVL.

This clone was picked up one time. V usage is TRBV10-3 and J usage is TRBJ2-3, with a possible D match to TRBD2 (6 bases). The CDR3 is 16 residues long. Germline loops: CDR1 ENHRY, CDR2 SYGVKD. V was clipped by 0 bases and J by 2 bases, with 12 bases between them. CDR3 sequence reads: CAISESLGEVTDTQYF. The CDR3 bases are TGTGCCATCAGTGAGTCGTTAGGGGAGGTCACAGATACGCAGTATTTT.

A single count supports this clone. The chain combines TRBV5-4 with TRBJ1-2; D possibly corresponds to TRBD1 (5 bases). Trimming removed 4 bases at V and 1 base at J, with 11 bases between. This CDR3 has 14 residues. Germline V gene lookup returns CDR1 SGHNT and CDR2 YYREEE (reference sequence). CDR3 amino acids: CASSPRGDNYGYTF. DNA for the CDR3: TGTGCCAGCAGCCCTCGGGGGGATAACTATGGCTACACCTTC.

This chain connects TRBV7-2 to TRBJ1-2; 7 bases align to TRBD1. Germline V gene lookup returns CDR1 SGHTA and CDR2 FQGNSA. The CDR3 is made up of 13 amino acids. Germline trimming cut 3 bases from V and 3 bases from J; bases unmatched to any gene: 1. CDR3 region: CASSFGQDYGYTF. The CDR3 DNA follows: TGTGCCAGCAGCTTCGGACAGGACTATGGCTACACCTTC. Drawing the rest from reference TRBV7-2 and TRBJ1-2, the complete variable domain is GAGVSQSPSNKVTEKGKDVELRCDPISGHTALYWYRQSLGQGLEFLIYFQGNSAPDKSGLPSDRFSAERTGGSVSTLTIQRTQQEDSAVYLCASSFGQDYGYTFGSGTRLTVV.

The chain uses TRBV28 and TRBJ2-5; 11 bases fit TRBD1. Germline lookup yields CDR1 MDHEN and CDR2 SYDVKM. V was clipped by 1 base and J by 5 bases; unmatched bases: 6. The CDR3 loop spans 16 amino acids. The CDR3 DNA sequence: TGTGCCAGCAGTTTATATAGGACAGGGGGCGCGGAGACCCAGTACTTC. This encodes CASSLYRTGGAETQYF.